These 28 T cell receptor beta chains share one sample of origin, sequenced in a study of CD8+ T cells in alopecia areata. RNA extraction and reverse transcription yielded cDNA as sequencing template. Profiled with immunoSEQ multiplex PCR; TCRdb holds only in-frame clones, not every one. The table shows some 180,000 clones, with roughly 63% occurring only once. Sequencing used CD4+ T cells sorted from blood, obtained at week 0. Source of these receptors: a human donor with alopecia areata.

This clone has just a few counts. This chain's CDR3 is CATSSFLGDTQYF. CDR3 coding DNA: TGTGCCACCAGCTCTTTTTTGGGAGATACGCAGTATTTT. The gene calls are TRBV15 and TRBJ2-3; D gene unclear. V was shortened by 5 bases and J by 5 bases, with 11 bases between the two germline ends. CDR1 LNHNV and CDR2 YYDKDF come from the germline V gene (reference sequence). The CDR3 is 13 residues long.

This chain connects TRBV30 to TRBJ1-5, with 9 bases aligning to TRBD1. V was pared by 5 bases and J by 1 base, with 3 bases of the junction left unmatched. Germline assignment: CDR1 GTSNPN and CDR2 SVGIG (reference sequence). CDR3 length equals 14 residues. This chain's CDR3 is CAWGGQGSNQPQHF. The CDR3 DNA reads TGTGCCTGGGGGGGACAGGGAAGCAATCAGCCCCAGCATTTT.

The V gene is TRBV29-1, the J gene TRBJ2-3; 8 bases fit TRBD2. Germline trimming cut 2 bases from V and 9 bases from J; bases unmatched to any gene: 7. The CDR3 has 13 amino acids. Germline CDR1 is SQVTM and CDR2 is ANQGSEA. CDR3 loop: CSVESTSGETQYF. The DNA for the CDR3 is TGCAGCGTTGAATCTACTAGCGGAGAAACGCAGTATTTT.

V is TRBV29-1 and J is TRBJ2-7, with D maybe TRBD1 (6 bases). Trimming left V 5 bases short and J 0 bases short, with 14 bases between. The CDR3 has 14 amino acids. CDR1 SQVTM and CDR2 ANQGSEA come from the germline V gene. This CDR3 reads CSVLWDTSSYEQYF. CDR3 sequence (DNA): TGCAGCGTTTTGTGGGACACCTCCTCCTACGAGCAGTACTTC.

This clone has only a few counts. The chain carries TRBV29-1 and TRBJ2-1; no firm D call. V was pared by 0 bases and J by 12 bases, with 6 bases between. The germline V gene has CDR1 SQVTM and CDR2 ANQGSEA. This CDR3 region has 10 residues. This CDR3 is CSVEDRWQFF. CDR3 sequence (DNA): TGCAGCGTTGAAGATCGATGGCAGTTCTTC.

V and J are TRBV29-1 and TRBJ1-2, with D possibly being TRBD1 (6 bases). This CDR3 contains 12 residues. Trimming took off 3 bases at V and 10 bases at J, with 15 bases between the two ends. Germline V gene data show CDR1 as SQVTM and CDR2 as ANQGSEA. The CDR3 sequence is CSVDSLQGVYTF. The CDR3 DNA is TGCAGCGTTGATAGCCTACAGGGAGTCTACACCTTC.

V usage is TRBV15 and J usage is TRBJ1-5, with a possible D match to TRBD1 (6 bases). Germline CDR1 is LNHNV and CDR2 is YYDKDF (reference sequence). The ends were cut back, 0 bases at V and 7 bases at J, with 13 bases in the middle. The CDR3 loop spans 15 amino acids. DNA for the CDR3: TGTGCCACCAGCAGAGATCTGGGGGCTGGACAGCCCCAGCATTTT. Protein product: CATSRDLGAGQPQHF.

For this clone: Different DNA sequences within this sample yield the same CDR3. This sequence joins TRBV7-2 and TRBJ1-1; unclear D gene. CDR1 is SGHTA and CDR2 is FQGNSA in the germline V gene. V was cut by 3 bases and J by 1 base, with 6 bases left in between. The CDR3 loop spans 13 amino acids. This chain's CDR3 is CASSFGGNTEAFF. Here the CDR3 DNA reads TGTGCCAGCAGCTTTGGTGGGAACACTGAAGCTTTCTTT.

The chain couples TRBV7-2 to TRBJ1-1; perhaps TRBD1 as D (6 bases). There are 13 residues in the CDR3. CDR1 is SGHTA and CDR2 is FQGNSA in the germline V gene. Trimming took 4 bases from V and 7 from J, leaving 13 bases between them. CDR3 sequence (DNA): TGTGCCAGCAGCTCGGACAGCCCGAATGAAGCTTTCTTT. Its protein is CASSSDSPNEAFF.

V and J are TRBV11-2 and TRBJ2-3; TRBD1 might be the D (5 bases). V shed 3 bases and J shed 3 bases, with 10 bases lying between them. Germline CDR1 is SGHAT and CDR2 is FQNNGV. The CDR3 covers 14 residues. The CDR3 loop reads CASSLLGRTDTQYF. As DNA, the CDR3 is TGTGCCAGCAGCTTGCTGGGGCGTACAGATACGCAGTATTTT.

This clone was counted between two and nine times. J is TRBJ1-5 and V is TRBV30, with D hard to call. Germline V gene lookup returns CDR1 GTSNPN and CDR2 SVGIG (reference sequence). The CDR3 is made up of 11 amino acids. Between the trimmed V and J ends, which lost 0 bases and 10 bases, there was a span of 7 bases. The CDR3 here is CAWSVGGPQHF. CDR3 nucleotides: TGTGCCTGGAGTGTAGGCGGACCCCAGCATTTT.

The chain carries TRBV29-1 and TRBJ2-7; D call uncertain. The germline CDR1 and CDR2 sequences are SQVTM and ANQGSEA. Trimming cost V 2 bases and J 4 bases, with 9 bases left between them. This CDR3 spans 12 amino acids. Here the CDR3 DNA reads TGCAGCGTTGAACGCGGACGGTACGAGCAGTACTTC. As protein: CSVERGRYEQYF.

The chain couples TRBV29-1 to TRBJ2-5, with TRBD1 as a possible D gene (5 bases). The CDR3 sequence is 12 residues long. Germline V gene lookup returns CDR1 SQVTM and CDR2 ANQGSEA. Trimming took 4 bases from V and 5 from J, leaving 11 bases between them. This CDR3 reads CSVGQGMETQYF. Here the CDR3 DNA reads TGCAGCGTTGGTCAGGGAATGGAGACCCAGTACTTC. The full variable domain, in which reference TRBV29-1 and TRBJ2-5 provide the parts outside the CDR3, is SAVISQKPSRDICQRGTSLTIQCQVDSQVTMMFWYRQQPGQSLTLIATANQGSEATYESGFVIDKFPISRPNLTFSTLTVSNMSPEDSSIYLCSVGQGMETQYFGPGTRLLVL.

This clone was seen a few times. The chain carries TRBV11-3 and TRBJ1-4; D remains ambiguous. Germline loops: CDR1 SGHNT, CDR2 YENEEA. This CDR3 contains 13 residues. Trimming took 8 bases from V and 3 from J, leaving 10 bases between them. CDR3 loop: CASSWNANEKLFF. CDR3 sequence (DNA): TGTGCCAGCTCCTGGAATGCTAATGAAAAACTGTTTTTT.

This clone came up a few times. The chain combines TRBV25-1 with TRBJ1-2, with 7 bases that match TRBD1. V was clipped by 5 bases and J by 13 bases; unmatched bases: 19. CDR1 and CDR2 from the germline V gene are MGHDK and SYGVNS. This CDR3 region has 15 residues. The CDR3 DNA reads TGTGCCAGCAGTCCACGGGACAGCCGCGATGGGACGGGCACCTTC. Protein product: CASSPRDSRDGTGTF.

CDR3 nucleotides: TGTGCCAGCAGCCAAGACCTAGCGGGGTACAATGAGCAGTTCTTC. This encodes CASSQDLAGYNEQFF. This chain uses TRBV4-2 with TRBJ2-1; 9 bases are a match to TRBD2. The J segment lost 4 bases and the V segment lost 0 bases, leaving 1 base of the junction unmatched. The CDR3 extends over 15 amino acids. The germline V gene encodes CDR1 LGHNA and CDR2 YNFKEQ.

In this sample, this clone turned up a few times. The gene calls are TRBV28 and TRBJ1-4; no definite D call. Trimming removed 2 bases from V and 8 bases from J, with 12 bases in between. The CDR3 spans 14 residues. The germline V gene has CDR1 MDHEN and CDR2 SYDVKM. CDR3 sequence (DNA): TGTGCCAGCAGTTTAGAGGGTGAATGGGAAAAACTGTTTTTT. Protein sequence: CASSLEGEWEKLFF.

CDR3 bases: TGCGCCAGCAGCGTAAGGAGCTCGGACACCGGGGAGCTGTTTTTT. The encoded protein is CASSVRSSDTGELFF. This chain uses TRBV5-1 with TRBJ2-2; no reliable D call. The CDR3 is made up of 15 amino acids. Deletions cut 4 bases from V and 3 bases from J, with 13 bases between. Germline loops: CDR1 SGHRS, CDR2 YFSETQ.

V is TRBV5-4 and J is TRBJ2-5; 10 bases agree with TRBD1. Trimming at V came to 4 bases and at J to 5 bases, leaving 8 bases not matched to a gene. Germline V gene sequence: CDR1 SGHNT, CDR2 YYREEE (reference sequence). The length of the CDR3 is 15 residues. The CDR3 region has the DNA TGTGCCAGCAGCCGCTCGGGACAGGGGTTTGAGACCCAGTACTTC. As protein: CASSRSGQGFETQYF.

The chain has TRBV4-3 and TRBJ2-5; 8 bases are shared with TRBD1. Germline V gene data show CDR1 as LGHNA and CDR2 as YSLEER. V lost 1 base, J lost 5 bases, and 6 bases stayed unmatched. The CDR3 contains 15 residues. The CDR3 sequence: CASSQVERQGETQYF. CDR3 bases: TGCGCCAGCAGCCAAGTGGAGAGACAGGGGGAGACCCAGTACTTC.

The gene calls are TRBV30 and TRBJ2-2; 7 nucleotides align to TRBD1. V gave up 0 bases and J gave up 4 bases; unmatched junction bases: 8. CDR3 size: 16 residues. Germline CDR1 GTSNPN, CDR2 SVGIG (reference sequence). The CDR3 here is CAWSVVQGVGTGELFF. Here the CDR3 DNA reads TGTGCCTGGAGTGTAGTCCAGGGGGTTGGCACCGGGGAGCTGTTTTTT.

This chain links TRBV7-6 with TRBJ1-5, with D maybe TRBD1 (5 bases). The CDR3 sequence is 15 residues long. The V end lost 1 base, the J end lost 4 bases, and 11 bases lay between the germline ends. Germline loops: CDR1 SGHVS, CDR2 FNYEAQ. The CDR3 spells CASSLEEGWNQPQHF. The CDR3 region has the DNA TGTGCCAGCAGCTTAGAAGAGGGGTGGAATCAGCCCCAGCATTTT.

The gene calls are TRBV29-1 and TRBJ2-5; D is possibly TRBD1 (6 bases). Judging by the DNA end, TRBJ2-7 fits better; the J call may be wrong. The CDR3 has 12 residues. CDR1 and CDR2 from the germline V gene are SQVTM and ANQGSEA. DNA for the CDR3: TGCAGCGTGCTCGACAGGACCTACGAGCAGTACTTC. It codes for CSVLDRTYEQYF.

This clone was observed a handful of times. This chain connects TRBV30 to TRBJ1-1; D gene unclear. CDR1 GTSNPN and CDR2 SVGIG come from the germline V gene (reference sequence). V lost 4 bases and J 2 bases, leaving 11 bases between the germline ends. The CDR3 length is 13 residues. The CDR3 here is CAWTGLGNTEAFF. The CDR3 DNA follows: TGTGCCTGGACCGGCCTAGGCAACACTGAAGCTTTCTTT.

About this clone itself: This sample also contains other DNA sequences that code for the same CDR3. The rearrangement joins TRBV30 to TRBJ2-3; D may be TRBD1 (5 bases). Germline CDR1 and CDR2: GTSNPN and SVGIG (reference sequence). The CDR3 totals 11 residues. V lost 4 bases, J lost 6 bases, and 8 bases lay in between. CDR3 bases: TGTGCCTGGACAGGGTTGGATACGCAGTATTTT. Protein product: CAWTGLDTQYF.

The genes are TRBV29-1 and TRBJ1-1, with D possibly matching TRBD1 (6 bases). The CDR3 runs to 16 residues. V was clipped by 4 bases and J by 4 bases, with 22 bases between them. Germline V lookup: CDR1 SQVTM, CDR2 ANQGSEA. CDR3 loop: CSVVRSGEEGSTEAFF. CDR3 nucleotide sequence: TGCAGCGTTGTGCGCTCAGGGGAAGAGGGCAGCACTGAAGCTTTCTTT. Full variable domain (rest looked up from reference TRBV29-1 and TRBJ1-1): SAVISQKPSRDICQRGTSLTIQCQVDSQVTMMFWYRQQPGQSLTLIATANQGSEATYESGFVIDKFPISRPNLTFSTLTVSNMSPEDSSIYLCSVVRSGEEGSTEAFFGQGTRLTVV.

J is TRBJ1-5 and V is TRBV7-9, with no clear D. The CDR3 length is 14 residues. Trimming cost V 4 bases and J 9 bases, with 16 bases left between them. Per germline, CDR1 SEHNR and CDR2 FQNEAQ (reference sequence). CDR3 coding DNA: TGTGCCAGCAGCTCCGACCCAAGCCAAGCGCCCCAGCATTTT. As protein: CASSSDPSQAPQHF.

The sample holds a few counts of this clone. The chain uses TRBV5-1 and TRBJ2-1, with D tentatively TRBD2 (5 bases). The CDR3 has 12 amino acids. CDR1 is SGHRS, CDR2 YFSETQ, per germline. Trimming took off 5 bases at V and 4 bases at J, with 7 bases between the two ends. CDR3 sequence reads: CASRAEYNEQFF. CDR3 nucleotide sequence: TGCGCCAGCAGAGCGGAGTACAATGAGCAGTTCTTC.